This T cell receptor (beta chain) was captured by sequencing in a study of blood T cell repertoires in COVID-19. Per the study methods: Reference gene primer amplification in the assay estimated nucleated cell counts. The method was immunoSEQ multiplex PCR; TCRdb's version includes in-frame clones alone and lacks a portion of them. V, J and clone size reflect that table, while D and trimming were determined from the DNA. Seen here are approximately 87,000 clones, 85% to 90% observed once, and the top ten hold roughly 14%. Sequencing used peripheral blood. The TCR sequence derives from a man aged 65-85 years with active or convalescent COVID-19.

The CDR3 sequence: CASSGWLGTGVYNEQFF. In DNA, the CDR3 is TGTGCCAGCAGCGGTTGGTTAGGGACGGGAGTTTACAATGAGCAGTTCTTC. The chain couples TRBV9 to TRBJ2-1; possibly TRBD2 for D (6 bases). Germline-derived CDR1 and CDR2 are SGDLS and YYNGEE. V was clipped by 3 bases and J by 4 bases, with 20 bases between them. The CDR3 is 17 amino acids.